In this sample, the clone carrying this T cell receptor (beta chain) turned up many times. Then a second PCR, running roughly 6 to 12 cycles, was carried out with a sample-barcoded 5' primer and a J-beta primer mix. TCRdb independently ran MiXCR on the 5' RACE reads; one entry per CDR3 protein. This table holds 800,000 to 950,000 distinct CDR3 sequences, just under 30% found once. The germline gives CDR1 MNHEY, CDR2 SVGAGI. Between the trimmed V and J ends, which lost 3 bases and 1 base, there was a span of 16 bases. The CDR3 runs to 18 residues. The sample comes from a study of blood T cells in healthy people across ages. In terms of origin and age, donors were healthy Caucasian individuals from Russia aged about 6 to 95. These records were also assigned to another study, of T cells of mothers and their children.

The rearrangement uses TRBV6-5 and TRBJ2-6; D not certain. The sequenced sample was blood. This sequence was found in a woman aged 40-49 years in good health. Here the CDR3 DNA reads TGTGCCAGCAGTTATCAGACCAAAATGACGTCTGGGGCCAACGTCCTGACTTTC. Translating it yields CASSYQTKMTSGANVLTF.